This passage covers 15 T cell receptor beta chains from one sample sequenced in a study of blood T cell repertoires in COVID-19. Profiled with immunoSEQ multiplex PCR; TCRdb holds only in-frame clones, not every one. The sample lists about 170,000 clones; about 85% were seen once. Source material: peripheral blood. These receptors came from a man between 60 and 75 years old with acute or convalescent COVID-19.

The chain recombines TRBV7-9 with TRBJ1-3, with 10 bases identical to TRBD1. V shed 5 bases and J 0 bases; nucleotides not matched to a gene: 10. This CDR3 has 18 residues. In germline, CDR1 is SEHNR, CDR2 FQNEAQ (reference sequence). The CDR3 is CASSTPGTGDSSGNTIYF. The CDR3 nucleotides are TGTGCCAGCAGCACGCCGGGGACAGGGGACAGCTCTGGAAACACCATATATTTT. The full variable domain, in which reference TRBV7-9 and TRBJ1-3 provide the parts outside the CDR3, is DTGVSQNPRHKITKRGQNVTFRCDPISEHNRLYWYRQTLGQGPEFLTYFQNEAQLEKSRLLSDRFSAERPKGSFSTLEIQRTEQGDSAMYLCASSTPGTGDSSGNTIYFGEGSWLTVV.

The chain joins TRBV9 to TRBJ1-5, with 8 bases that match TRBD1. This CDR3 has 14 residues. Germline assignment: CDR1 SGDLS and CDR2 YYNGEE. V lost 3 bases, J lost 7 bases, and 6 bases stayed unmatched. CDR3 region: CASSATGARQPQHF. DNA for the CDR3: TGTGCCAGCAGCGCGACAGGGGCCCGGCAGCCCCAGCATTTT. Filled out from reference TRBV9 and TRBJ1-5, the complete variable domain reads DSGVTQTPKHLITATGQRVTLRCSPRSGDLSVYWYQQSLDQGLQFLIQYYNGEERAKGNILERFSAQQFPDLHSELNLSSLELGDSALYFCASSATGARQPQHFGDGTRLSIL.

This chain uses TRBV27 with TRBJ2-3, with TRBD2 matching over 7 bases. V dropped 2 bases and J dropped 4; count of bases not matched to a gene: 3. The CDR3 has 14 residues. CDR1 and CDR2 (germline): MNHEY, SMNVEV (reference sequence). The CDR3 spells CASSLVAGADTQYF. The CDR3 DNA reads as TGTGCCAGCAGTTTAGTTGCGGGGGCAGATACGCAGTATTTT.

The chain carries TRBV5-6 and TRBJ2-2, with TRBD2 matching 10 bases. Germline V gene data show CDR1 as SGHDT and CDR2 as YYEEEE. The junction had 3 bases not matched to a gene; V was cut back by 4 bases and J by 0 bases. This CDR3 is 16 amino acids long. CDR3 region: CASSHGLAANTGELFF. In DNA, the CDR3 is TGTGCCAGCAGCCACGGACTAGCGGCGAACACCGGGGAGCTGTTTTTT.

This chain links TRBV19 with TRBJ2-2, with 7 bases that match TRBD2. The germline V gene has CDR1 LNHDA and CDR2 SQIVND (reference sequence). The V gene end was trimmed by 8 bases and the J gene end by 1 base; junction bases not matched to a gene: 10. This CDR3 comprises 16 residues. CDR3 region: CASFINAGVNTGELFF. The CDR3, as DNA: TGTGCCAGTTTTATCAACGCGGGAGTGAACACCGGGGAGCTGTTTTTT.

The chain uses TRBV7-9 and TRBJ2-2, with 7 bases fitting TRBD1. With 7 bases clipped from V and 1 base from J, the junction kept 3 bases outside the gene matches. Per the germline V gene, CDR1 is SEHNR and CDR2 is FQNEAQ (reference sequence). This CDR3 is built from 14 residues. Here the CDR3 reads CASTRTGNTGELFF. DNA for the CDR3: TGTGCCAGCACCAGGACAGGGAACACCGGGGAGCTGTTTTTT.

V and J are TRBV7-9 and TRBJ1-1, with D perhaps TRBD1 (6 bases). The germline V and J ends were trimmed by 4 bases and 1 base, with 16 bases remaining between them. The CDR3 spans 16 residues. Germline V lookup: CDR1 SEHNR, CDR2 FQNEAQ (reference sequence). CDR3 coding DNA: TGTGCCAGCAGCTCCCCATCGACAGGCCCGAACACTGAAGCTTTCTTT. Translated, it gives CASSSPSTGPNTEAFF.

The V gene is TRBV6-5, the J gene TRBJ1-1; 10 nucleotides agree with TRBD1. CDR3 length equals 14 residues. Germline-derived CDR1 and CDR2 are MNHEY and SVGAGI. The trim removed 7 bases at V and 5 bases at J, leaving 7 bases unmatched. CDR3 nucleotide sequence: TGTGCCAGCACGGCGGGACAGGGGAAAACTGAAGCTTTCTTT. Encoded protein: CASTAGQGKTEAFF.

This chain uses TRBV11-2 with TRBJ2-7, with D maybe TRBD1 (6 bases). This CDR3 region has 16 residues. Germline V gene lookup returns CDR1 SGHAT and CDR2 FQNNGV. Trimming took 6 bases from V and 2 from J, leaving 20 bases between them. This chain's CDR3 is CASSHTGHRIAYEQYF. CDR3 DNA sequence: TGTGCCAGCAGTCATACGGGACACAGAATCGCCTACGAGCAGTACTTC.

The chain employs TRBV11-3 and TRBJ1-2; D is uncertain. This CDR3 contains 15 residues. Germline CDR1 SGHNT, CDR2 YENEEA. V dropped 1 base and J dropped 3 bases, with 12 bases sitting between them. CDR3 protein: CASSLAGEGDYGYTF. In nucleotides, the CDR3 is TGTGCCAGCAGCTTAGCAGGTGAAGGCGACTATGGCTACACCTTC.

The CDR3 DNA sequence: TGTGCCAGTAGTATACCGGGGTCGGCCCAGCATTTT. Protein sequence: CASSIPGSAQHF. The J gene is TRBJ1-5, the V gene TRBV19; D call uncertain. The V gene lost 2 bases and the J gene lost 11 bases, with 10 bases spanning the gap. Germline CDR1 reads LNHDA; CDR2 reads SQIVND (reference sequence). The CDR3 has 12 residues. The full variable domain, with the rest looked up from reference TRBV19 and TRBJ1-5, is DGGITQSPKYLFRKEGQNVTLSCEQNLNHDAMYWYRQDPGQGLRLIYYSQIVNDFQKGDIAEGYSVSREKKESFPLTVTSAQKNPTAFYLCASSIPGSAQHFGDGTRLSIL.

The genes are TRBV19 and TRBJ1-2, with 12 bases matching TRBD1. Trimming at V came to 3 bases and at J to 2 bases, leaving 10 bases not matched to a gene. The CDR3 length is 18 residues. CDR1 and CDR2 from the germline V gene are LNHDA and SQIVND (reference sequence). CDR3 residues: CASSIEVLGTGGNYGYTF. In nucleotides, the CDR3 is TGTGCCAGTAGTATCGAAGTGTTAGGGACAGGGGGCAACTATGGCTACACCTTC. Full variable domain (remainder filled in from reference TRBV19 and TRBJ1-2): DGGITQSPKYLFRKEGQNVTLSCEQNLNHDAMYWYRQDPGQGLRLIYYSQIVNDFQKGDIAEGYSVSREKKESFPLTVTSAQKNPTAFYLCASSIEVLGTGGNYGYTFGSGTRLTVV.

The chain employs TRBV4-1 and TRBJ2-5; unclear D gene. V was trimmed by 1 base and J by 1 base, leaving 10 bases between them. There are 15 residues in the CDR3. Germline CDR1 MGHRA, CDR2 YSYEKL. The CDR3 DNA reads TGCGCCAGCAGCCAAGCGAACAGCATCCAAGAGACCCAGTACTTC. Amino acids: CASSQANSIQETQYF.

The rearrangement links TRBV18 to TRBJ1-2; D gene unclear. The CDR3 consists of 14 residues. V dropped 3 bases and J dropped 4 bases, with 12 bases sitting between them. From germline, CDR1 is KGHSH and CDR2 LQKENI. The CDR3 reads CASSPERNGYGYTF. The CDR3 coding sequence is TGTGCCAGCTCACCCGAGAGGAACGGCTATGGCTACACCTTC. Together with reference TRBV18 and TRBJ1-2, the CDR3 gives the full variable domain: NAGVMQNPRHLVRRRGQEARLRCSPMKGHSHVYWYRQLPEEGLKFMVYLQKENIIDESGMPKERFSAEFPKEGPSILRIQQVVRGDSAAYFCASSPERNGYGYTFGSGTRLTVV.

This rearrangement joins TRBV27 to TRBJ1-6, with D possibly being TRBD1 (5 bases). The germline V and J ends were trimmed by 2 bases and 9 bases, with 14 bases remaining between them. CDR3 length equals 15 residues. CDR1 and CDR2 from the germline V gene are MNHEY and SMNVEV (reference sequence). CDR3 loop: CASSLGVRVSSPLHF. The CDR3 bases are TGTGCCAGCAGTTTAGGGGTCAGGGTGAGTTCACCCCTCCACTTT.